This T cell receptor beta chain was captured by sequencing in a study of Tregs in tolerant kidney transplant recipients. Findings and caveats of the study: Tregs expanded with activated donor B cells seemed most donor-specific. For some patients, primers changed over time, blocking nucleotide-level comparison. Tolerant patients' donor-specific Tregs expanded beyond overall Tregs, suggesting antigen-driven growth.

Unstimulated Tregs (CD4+CD25+CD127-) and CD4+CD25- non-Tregs were sorted from PBMCs. The germline V gene has CDR1 SGDLS and CDR2 YYNGEE. V was trimmed by 0 bases and J by 4 bases, leaving 16 bases between them. The CDR3 sequence is 16 residues long. Using immunoSEQ multiplex PCR, the repertoire was profiled, and TCRdb retains in-frame clones only, with some absent. The sample lists approximately 67,000 clones, approximately 92% occurring once. A word on this clone: Its antigen is unknown.

Specimen: CD8+ T cells from blood, collected before the transplant. The chain couples TRBV9 to TRBJ1-1, with D possibly matching TRBD1 (6 bases). This clonotype was sampled from a human donor who received a combined kidney and bone marrow transplant. As DNA, the CDR3 is TGTGCCAGCAGCGTAGAGCCGGGAACAGGGAGCACTGAAGCTTTCTTT. Protein: CASSVEPGTGSTEAFF.